A single sample is the source of the 2 T cell receptor beta chains below, sequenced in a study of blood T cell repertoires in COVID-19. Sequenced by immunoSEQ multiplex PCR; TCRdb stores in-frame clones only, minus some. Of about 35,000 clones listed, more than 75% were seen once; the top ten hold around 10%. Material for sequencing was peripheral blood. The receptors come from a man older than 75 with active COVID-19.

The chain carries TRBV27 and TRBJ1-3; 9 bases map to TRBD1. Trimming cost V 6 bases and J 4 bases; bases outside gene matches: 4. There are 14 residues in the CDR3. Germline CDR1 MNHEY, CDR2 SMNVEV (reference sequence). CDR3 region: CASRPTGGGNTIYF. DNA for the CDR3: TGTGCCAGCAGACCGACAGGGGGAGGAAACACCATATATTTT.

The genes are TRBV7-2 and TRBJ2-5; 7 bases fit TRBD1. This CDR3 has 16 residues. Germline V gives CDR1 SGHTA, CDR2 FQGNSA. J gave up 4 bases and V 3 bases, and 11 bases lay outside the gene matches. The CDR3 DNA is TGTGCCAGCAGCTTGTATCGTGACAGGGAGCGAGAGACCCAGTACTTC. Translation gives CASSLYRDRERETQYF. The complete variable domain, with remaining parts taken from reference TRBV7-2 and TRBJ2-5, reads GAGVSQSPSNKVTEKGKDVELRCDPISGHTALYWYRQSLGQGLEFLIYFQGNSAPDKSGLPSDRFSAERTGGSVSTLTIQRTQQEDSAVYLCASSLYRDRERETQYFGPGTRLLVL.